These 27 T cell receptor beta chains originate from one sample sequenced in a study of blood T cell repertoires in COVID-19. The table came from immunoSEQ multiplex PCR; TCRdb's copy has only in-frame clones and leaves some out. Among some 400,000 clones listed, around 87% were seen once. Sequences were obtained from PBMCs or T cells enriched from blood (not recorded which). The receptor set was obtained from a man aged 25-45 years who had recovered from COVID-19.

V is TRBV4-3 and J is TRBJ1-1; D remains unclear. The CDR3 is 13 amino acids. V gave up 0 bases and J gave up 1 base, with 3 bases separating them. Germline V gene lookup returns CDR1 LGHNA and CDR2 YSLEER. Here the CDR3 DNA reads TGCGCCAGCAGCCAAGAGGCGAACACTGAAGCTTTCTTT. It codes for CASSQEANTEAFF.

V gene TRBV14 combines with J gene TRBJ2-1, with 9 bases identical to TRBD1. V lost 3 bases to trimming and J lost 6 bases; unmatched junction nucleotides: 9. This CDR3 has 16 residues. Germline values: CDR1 SGHDN, CDR2 FVKESK. As DNA, the CDR3 is TGTGCCAGCAGCCACATCCCGGGACAGGGTTTCAATGAGCAGTTCTTC. Translated: CASSHIPGQGFNEQFF.

This clone has just a few counts. The chain has TRBV9 and TRBJ1-4, with D maybe TRBD1 (5 bases). From germline, CDR1 is SGDLS and CDR2 YYNGEE. The CDR3 runs to 16 residues. V was trimmed by 7 bases and J by 4 bases, leaving 20 bases between them. CDR3 in amino acids: CASGGAGWDNNEKLFF. CDR3 DNA: TGTGCCAGCGGAGGGGCAGGGTGGGATAATAATGAAAAACTGTTTTTT.

This sequence joins TRBV4-1 and TRBJ1-3; D might be TRBD1 (6 bases). Deletions cut 1 base from V and 15 bases from J, with 19 bases between. Germline V gene lookup returns CDR1 MGHRA and CDR2 YSYEKL. The CDR3 consists of 14 residues. The CDR3 DNA reads as TGCGCCAGCAGCCAAGTTTTTGGGGAGGGGGACGAATATTTT. It yields the protein CASSQVFGEGDEYF.

The CDR3 DNA follows: TGTGCCACCAGCAGAGATCCAGGGATTGGCCAGCCCCAGCATTTT. This translates into CATSRDPGIGQPQHF. The chain links TRBV15 to TRBJ1-5; D is perhaps TRBD1 (5 bases). Trimming took 0 bases from V and 7 from J, leaving 13 bases between them. This CDR3 has 15 residues. Germline V gene lookup returns CDR1 LNHNV and CDR2 YYDKDF (reference sequence).

V gene TRBV7-2 combines with J gene TRBJ1-5; maybe TRBD1 (5 bases). V lost 2 bases and J 3 bases, leaving 11 bases between the germline ends. CDR1 and CDR2 (germline): SGHTA, FQGNSA. There are 15 residues in the CDR3. The CDR3: CASSLRARDNQPQHF. For the CDR3, the DNA is TGTGCCAGCAGCTTAAGGGCCAGGGACAATCAGCCCCAGCATTTT.

CDR3 protein: CASRKDRGSSYEQYF. The CDR3 nucleotides read TGCGCCAGCAGGAAAGACAGGGGAAGCTCCTACGAGCAGTACTTC. This chain uses TRBV10-1 with TRBJ2-7; 8 nucleotides agree with TRBD1. This CDR3 has 15 amino acids. J lost 0 bases, V lost 6 bases, and 7 bases had no gene match. CDR1 WNHNN and CDR2 SYGVQD come from the germline V gene (reference sequence).

The chain joins TRBV6-5 to TRBJ2-7; 11 positions match TRBD2. The CDR3 is 15 amino acids. Germline values: CDR1 MNHEY, CDR2 SVGAGI. V gave up 4 bases and J gave up 7 bases; unmatched junction bases: 9. The CDR3 reads CASSSLAGGFLEQYF. CDR3 nucleotide sequence: TGTGCCAGCAGTTCCTTAGCGGGGGGGTTCTTAGAGCAGTACTTC.

The rearrangement links TRBV4-2 to TRBJ1-5; 7 nucleotides line up with TRBD1. The germline CDR1 and CDR2 sequences are LGHNA and YNFKEQ. The CDR3 runs 16 residues. V trimming: 3 bases; J trimming: 1 base; junction bases outside the gene matches: 6. The CDR3 coding sequence is TGTGCCAGCAGCCAGAGACAGGGCTTAAGCAATCAGCCCCAGCATTTT. The encoded protein is CASSQRQGLSNQPQHF.

This clone came up a few times. This chain connects TRBV7-9 to TRBJ1-2; D possibly corresponds to TRBD1 (6 bases). The CDR3 length is 15 residues. Germline CDR1 SEHNR, CDR2 FQNEAQ (reference sequence). Trimming cost V 2 bases and J 2 bases, with 12 bases left between them. CDR3 sequence: CASSLQNRANYGYTF. In DNA, the CDR3 is TGTGCCAGCAGCTTACAGAACAGGGCCAACTATGGCTACACCTTC.

The rearrangement joins TRBV5-1 to TRBJ2-3; TRBD1 matches 8 bases. The J segment lost 2 bases and the V segment lost 2 bases, leaving 4 bases of the junction unmatched. In germline, CDR1 is SGHRS, CDR2 YFSETQ. This CDR3 spans 15 amino acids. The CDR3 DNA reads as TGCGCCAGCAGCTTAGGACAGGGTGTCACAGATACGCAGTATTTT. Translation: CASSLGQGVTDTQYF.

The V gene is TRBV9, the J gene TRBJ1-6; TRBD1 agrees at 7 bases. The CDR3 loop spans 14 amino acids. Trimming removed 4 bases from V and 7 bases from J; junction bases left unmatched: 5. Germline V gene data show CDR1 as SGDLS and CDR2 as YYNGEE. In nucleotides, the CDR3 is TGTGCCAGCAGCTCTAGACAGGGAAATTCACCCCTCCACTTT. Amino acids: CASSSRQGNSPLHF.

The chain employs TRBV7-2 and TRBJ2-5; 15 bases are a match to TRBD2. CDR1 is SGHTA and CDR2 is FQGNSA in the germline V gene. Losses at the gene ends were 5 bases for V and 7 bases for J; bases not matched to a gene: 5. This CDR3 region has 15 residues. CDR3 bases: TGTGCCAGCAGCCCGGGACTAGCGGGGGGATCGACCCAGTACTTC. Its protein product is CASSPGLAGGSTQYF.

The V call is TRBV6-5, the J call TRBJ1-1, with 7 bases fitting TRBD1. CDR1 is MNHEY, CDR2 SVGAGI, per germline. The CDR3 consists of 13 residues. The V segment lost 6 bases and the J segment 2 bases; nucleotides outside the gene matches: 3. The CDR3 loop reads CASRRGQNTEAFF. CDR3 DNA sequence: TGTGCCAGCAGGAGGGGGCAAAACACTGAAGCTTTCTTT.

This clone was picked up one time. The gene calls are TRBV10-3 and TRBJ2-2, with 9 bases aligning to TRBD1. V was clipped by 0 bases and J by 3 bases; unmatched bases: 8. The CDR3 sequence is 18 residues long. CDR1 ENHRY and CDR2 SYGVKD come from the germline V gene. The chain's CDR3 is CAISESLAGQGHTGELFF. CDR3 in DNA: TGTGCCATCAGTGAGTCGTTGGCGGGACAGGGTCACACCGGGGAGCTGTTTTTT.

This clone showed up just once. The chain links TRBV5-1 to TRBJ2-1, with D possibly TRBD2 on 5 matching bases. Between the trimmed V and J ends, which lost 0 bases and 7 bases, there was a span of 8 bases. This CDR3 region has 13 residues. CDR1 is SGHRS, CDR2 YFSETQ, per germline. The CDR3 DNA reads TGCGCCAGCAGCTTGGCCTCGGGAAATGAGCAGTTCTTC. Translated: CASSLASGNEQFF.

This clone was observed once. J is TRBJ1-2 and V is TRBV5-6, with a weak D call TRBD1 (6 bases). The V end was cut by 4 bases, the J end by 4 bases, with 14 bases between. Germline CDR1 and CDR2: SGHDT and YYEEEE. The CDR3 is 14 amino acids. The chain's CDR3 is CASSITGMFYGYTF. In DNA, the CDR3 is TGTGCCAGCAGCATAACAGGGATGTTCTATGGCTACACCTTC.

The V and J genes are TRBV19 and TRBJ1-1; 8 positions match TRBD1. The ends lost 5 bases at V and 0 bases at J; junction bases unmatched: 2. The germline V gene encodes CDR1 LNHDA and CDR2 SQIVND (reference sequence). The CDR3 is 14 amino acids. CDR3 protein: CASSLGQVNTEAFF. CDR3 nucleotide sequence: TGTGCCAGTAGTCTGGGACAGGTGAACACTGAAGCTTTCTTT.

V usage is TRBV9 and J usage is TRBJ1-2; 8 bases align to TRBD1. V was pared by 4 bases and J by 4 bases, with 9 bases of the junction left unmatched. Germline V gene data show CDR1 as SGDLS and CDR2 as YYNGEE. The CDR3 runs to 15 residues. This chain's CDR3 is CASSLNQGASYGYTF. CDR3 nucleotides: TGTGCCAGCAGCCTAAACCAGGGGGCCTCCTATGGCTACACCTTC.

J is TRBJ1-6 and V is TRBV14; D gene unclear. This CDR3 has 15 residues. Germline CDR1 reads SGHDN; CDR2 reads FVKESK. Trimming cost V 3 bases and J 4 bases, with 10 bases left between them. CDR3 sequence (DNA): TGTGCCAGCAGCCACCACGGTATATATAATTCACCCCTCCACTTT. The encoded protein is CASSHHGIYNSPLHF.

This chain joins TRBV6-2 or TRBV6-3 and TRBJ1-5; a possible D gene is TRBD1 (5 bases). This CDR3 has 15 residues. Between the trimmed V and J ends, which lost 4 bases and 2 bases, there was a span of 12 bases. Germline CDR1 reads MNHEY; CDR2 reads SVGEGT. CDR3 coding DNA: TGTGCCAGCAGTTGGAGGGGAACGCGCAATCAGCCCCAGCATTTT. It codes for CASSWRGTRNQPQHF.

V usage is TRBV29-1 and J usage is TRBJ1-1; perhaps TRBD1 as D (6 bases). With 7 bases removed from V and 5 bases from J, the gap between germline ends came to 8 bases. CDR3 length: 10 amino acids. CDR1 and CDR2 (germline): SQVTM, ANQGSEA. CDR3 DNA sequence: TGCAGCGGGGGGCAGACTGAAGCTTTCTTT. Protein: CSGGQTEAFF.

The V gene is TRBV12-5, the J gene TRBJ1-1; possible D gene TRBD1, 5 bases. CDR1 and CDR2 (germline): LGHNT, FRNRAP. This CDR3 comprises 13 residues. Trimming shortened V by 6 bases and J by 5 bases, and 13 bases separated the two germline ends. DNA for the CDR3: TGTGCTAGTGGAGGCGGGGGACGGACTGAAGCTTTCTTT. As protein: CASGGGGRTEAFF.

Comment on this clone: The same CDR3 is also encoded by other DNA sequences in this sample. V gene TRBV6-5 combines with J gene TRBJ1-2; 8 nucleotides align to TRBD1. V lost 7 bases and J lost 3; bases outside the gene matches: 10. The CDR3 runs 15 residues. Germline V gene data show CDR1 as MNHEY and CDR2 as SVGAGI. The CDR3 protein is CASKAGTGGDYGYTF. DNA for the CDR3: TGTGCCAGCAAGGCCGGGACAGGAGGTGACTATGGCTACACCTTC.

The chain uses TRBV19 and TRBJ1-3; D unresolved. Germline CDR1 reads LNHDA; CDR2 reads SQIVND (reference sequence). CDR3 length equals 13 residues. With 5 bases removed from V and 2 bases from J, the gap between germline ends came to 7 bases. The CDR3 is CASSAGAGNTIYF. In nucleotides, the CDR3 is TGTGCCAGTAGTGCCGGAGCTGGAAACACCATATATTTT. Variable domain in full (rest from reference TRBV19 and TRBJ1-3): DGGITQSPKYLFRKEGQNVTLSCEQNLNHDAMYWYRQDPGQGLRLIYYSQIVNDFQKGDIAEGYSVSREKKESFPLTVTSAQKNPTAFYLCASSAGAGNTIYFGEGSWLTVV.

The CDR3: CASSESSCSYNSPLHF. The CDR3 DNA is TGCGCCAGCAGTGAGTCGTCTTGCTCCTATAATTCACCCCTCCACTTT. This chain uses TRBV10-1 with TRBJ1-6, with D unresolved. Trimming shortened V by 0 bases and J by 0 bases, and 6 bases separated the two germline ends. This CDR3 spans 16 amino acids. Germline values: CDR1 WNHNN, CDR2 SYGVQD (reference sequence).

About this clone: At one of its ends the junction is not consistent with the germline gene, which may arise from a read error. This chain uses TRBV30 with TRBJ1-2, with TRBD1 matching over 9 bases. The germline V gene has CDR1 GTSNPN and CDR2 SVGIG (reference sequence). CDR3 length: 16 residues. The CDR3 nucleotides are TGTGCCTGGAGTGCCCGACAGGGGGTAACGCCCCCTTATCTCCTCTTC. Translation gives CAWSARQGVTPPYLLF.